Presented here are 29 T cell receptor beta chains from one specimen sequenced in a study of blood T cell repertoires in COVID-19. The method was immunoSEQ multiplex PCR; TCRdb's version includes in-frame clones alone and lacks a portion of them. Here the sample spans some 240,000 clones, 70% to 85% being singletons. Input material: peripheral blood. Receptors originate from a man over 45 with active or convalescent COVID-19.

The genes are TRBV25-1 and TRBJ2-5; 8 nucleotides agree with TRBD1. V was pared by 7 bases and J by 0 bases, with 1 base of the junction left unmatched. CDR1 and CDR2 (germline): MGHDK, SYGVNS. The CDR3 extends over 13 amino acids. The CDR3 here is CASKGQDQETQYF. CDR3 bases: TGTGCCAGCAAGGGACAGGACCAAGAGACCCAGTACTTC.

The chain carries TRBV5-1 and TRBJ2-3; 9 bases fit TRBD2. Germline assignment: CDR1 SGHRS and CDR2 YFSETQ. CDR3 length: 14 amino acids. Trimming cost V 4 bases and J 4 bases; bases outside gene matches: 4. The CDR3 DNA sequence: TGCGCCAGCAGCAGGACTAGCGAAGCAGATACGCAGTATTTT. It yields the protein CASSRTSEADTQYF.

The rearrangement links TRBV6-5 to TRBJ1-6; D perhaps matches TRBD1 (5 bases). CDR3 length: 14 residues. CDR1 is MNHEY and CDR2 is SVGAGI in the germline V gene. With 6 bases removed from V and 5 bases from J, the gap between germline ends came to 11 bases. CDR3 residues: CASSTGPDNSPLHF. The CDR3 DNA reads as TGTGCCAGCAGCACAGGACCGGATAATTCACCCCTCCACTTT.

The chain couples TRBV6-5 to TRBJ2-3; TRBD2 aligns across 9 bases. V lost 0 bases and J lost 2; bases outside the gene matches: 3. The CDR3 length is 16 residues. Germline CDR1 is MNHEY and CDR2 is SVGAGI. CDR3 sequence: CASSYSGGRATDTQYF. Written as DNA, the CDR3 is TGTGCCAGCAGTTACTCGGGCGGGAGGGCCACAGATACGCAGTATTTT.

This clone was detected once. The V call is TRBV5-1, the J call TRBJ1-1; D not certain. Germline CDR1 is SGHRS and CDR2 is YFSETQ. The V gene lost 0 bases and the J gene lost 10 bases, with 13 bases spanning the gap. This CDR3 spans 13 amino acids. The CDR3 region has the DNA TGCGCCAGCAGCTTGGATCCGGGTTTGAGAGCTTTCTTT. It yields the protein CASSLDPGLRAFF.

The chain uses TRBV12-3 or TRBV12-4 and TRBJ1-2; 7 bases agree with TRBD1. J gave up 8 bases and V 2 bases, and 5 bases lay outside the gene matches. The CDR3 runs to 13 residues. The CDR3 coding sequence is TGTGCCAGCAGTTTACGACAGGGTGCGGGCTACACCTTC. Translated, it gives CASSLRQGAGYTF.

The chain recombines TRBV6-6 with TRBJ1-1; TRBD1 aligns across 7 bases. V shed 1 base and J 5 bases; nucleotides not matched to a gene: 7. The V gene's germline CDR1 is MNHNY and CDR2 SVGAGI (reference sequence). The CDR3 extends over 15 amino acids. The CDR3 DNA sequence: TGTGCCAGCAGTTACTTCGACAGGGTGGGGACTGAAGCTTTCTTT. Its translation: CASSYFDRVGTEAFF.

This sequence joins TRBV6-1 and TRBJ2-3; D is perhaps TRBD2 (6 bases). Germline values: CDR1 MNHNS, CDR2 SASEGT. The length of the CDR3 is 15 residues. V shed 3 bases and J shed 6 bases, with 16 bases lying between them. The CDR3 DNA reads TGTGCCAGCAGTGATATTCGAGTGGAGGGGGATACGCAGTATTTT. It encodes CASSDIRVEGDTQYF.

This clone was picked up a small number of times. The chain has TRBV15 and TRBJ2-2; D perhaps matches TRBD1 (5 bases). The CDR3 sequence is 13 residues long. The germline V gene encodes CDR1 LNHNV and CDR2 YYDKDF (reference sequence). V gave up 4 bases and J gave up 3 bases, with 6 bases separating them. The CDR3 protein is CATSTGYTGELFF. The CDR3 coding sequence is TGTGCCACCAGCACAGGGTACACCGGGGAGCTGTTTTTT.

The rearrangement uses TRBV15 and TRBJ1-4, with TRBD1 identical over 8 bases. The CDR3 has 18 amino acids. Germline trimming cut 3 bases from V and 0 bases from J; bases unmatched to any gene: 9. Germline values: CDR1 LNHNV, CDR2 YYDKDF (reference sequence). CDR3 loop: CATSSLGTGVATNEKLFF. The DNA for the CDR3 is TGTGCCACCAGCAGTCTTGGGACAGGCGTTGCAACTAATGAAAAACTGTTTTTT. Full variable domain (outside the CDR3, taken from reference TRBV15 and TRBJ1-4): DAMVIQNPRYQVTQFGKPVTLSCSQTLNHNVMYWYQQKSSQAPKLLFHYYDKDFNNEADTPDNFQSRRPNTSFCFLDIRSPGLGDTAMYLCATSSLGTGVATNEKLFFGSGTQLSVL.

The chain combines TRBV3-1 (or the pseudogene TRBV3-2) with TRBJ1-5; D uncertain. CDR1 is LGHDT and CDR2 is YNNKEL in the germline V gene (reference sequence). V lost 1 base to trimming and J lost 0 bases, with 13 bases between them. This CDR3 has 17 amino acids. The CDR3 DNA reads as TGTGCCAGCAGCCAAGGAGGGTGGGCGGGTAGCAATCAGCCCCAGCATTTT. The encoded protein is CASSQGGWAGSNQPQHF.

This clone was counted a single time. V gene TRBV6-5 combines with J gene TRBJ1-2, with D possibly being TRBD1 (5 bases). The V end was cut by 6 bases, the J end by 4 bases, with 15 bases between. Germline CDR1 and CDR2: MNHEY and SVGAGI. The CDR3 length is 14 residues. The CDR3 DNA sequence: TGTGCCAGCAGCCCGGGACTGACCGGCTATGGCTACACCTTC. It is translated as CASSPGLTGYGYTF.

The V and J genes are TRBV28 and TRBJ2-7; 9 bases fit TRBD2. Germline-derived CDR1 and CDR2 are MDHEN and SYDVKM. Trimming took 2 bases from V and 6 from J; bases not matched to a gene: 5. The CDR3 spans 14 residues. The CDR3 DNA is TGTGCCAGCAGTTTAAAGCGGGAGGATGCCGAGCAGTACTTC. It encodes CASSLKREDAEQYF.

The chain joins TRBV4-3 to TRBJ2-7; 10 nucleotides align to TRBD2. Trimming removed 0 bases from V and 5 bases from J; junction bases left unmatched: 7. The germline gives CDR1 LGHNA, CDR2 YSLEER. The length of the CDR3 is 16 residues. The CDR3 region has the DNA TGCGCCAGCAGCCAAGAGGGGGCTAGCGGGAGCCACGAGCAGTACTTC. Protein: CASSQEGASGSHEQYF.

V gene TRBV2 combines with J gene TRBJ1-1, with D unclear. There are 13 residues in the CDR3. Germline assignment: CDR1 SNHLY and CDR2 FYNNEI. The V end lost 4 bases, the J end lost 0 bases, and 6 bases lay between the germline ends. The CDR3 nucleotides are TGTGCCAGCAGTGGGCTGATGAACACTGAAGCTTTCTTT. Its protein is CASSGLMNTEAFF.

The chain has TRBV4-3 and TRBJ1-6, with 7 nucleotides matching TRBD1. The CDR3 loop spans 15 amino acids. Germline V gene data show CDR1 as LGHNA and CDR2 as YSLEER. V dropped 4 bases and J dropped 8; count of bases not matched to a gene: 8. The CDR3 bases are TGCGCCAGCAGCCCAAGCTTCGGACAGGATTCACCCCTCCACTTT. Translation: CASSPSFGQDSPLHF.

V is TRBV28 and J is TRBJ2-5; D possibly corresponds to TRBD1 (6 bases). Trimming took off 5 bases at V and 1 base at J, with 11 bases between the two ends. CDR3 length: 14 residues. CDR1 and CDR2 from the germline V gene are MDHEN and SYDVKM. In nucleotides, the CDR3 is TGTGCCAGCAGTCCCAGGGGTATCCAAGAGACCCAGTACTTC. This gives the protein CASSPRGIQETQYF.

This chain joins TRBV4-2 and TRBJ2-3, with D maybe TRBD2 (6 bases). Trimming took off 6 bases at V and 1 base at J, with 20 bases between the two ends. Germline CDR1 reads LGHNA; CDR2 reads YNFKEQ. This CDR3 region has 17 residues. The CDR3 nucleotides are TGTGCCAGCAGTGTTAGCGGTGGCCCCATGGGCACAGATACGCAGTATTTT. It translates to CASSVSGGPMGTDTQYF.

This clone was seen a single time. The rearrangement joins TRBV18 to TRBJ1-2; no clear D gene. The germline CDR1 and CDR2 sequences are KGHSH and LQKENI. This CDR3 region has 15 residues. Trimming stripped 1 base from V and 2 bases from J, with 11 bases between. The CDR3 spells CASSPRRERNYGYTF. For the CDR3, the DNA is TGTGCCAGCTCACCACGGAGGGAACGGAACTATGGCTACACCTTC.

This chain links TRBV5-4 with TRBJ2-7; 10 bases align to TRBD2. V trimming: 4 bases; J trimming: 7 bases; junction bases outside the gene matches: 11. The CDR3 loop spans 15 amino acids. Germline assignment: CDR1 SGHNT and CDR2 YYREEE (reference sequence). Here the CDR3 DNA reads TGTGCCAGCAGCATACCTACTAGCGGGGTTGGAGAGCAGTACTTC. This translates into CASSIPTSGVGEQYF.

The CDR3 region is CASGLLAGATGELFF. DNA for the CDR3: TGTGCCAGCGGCTTACTAGCGGGGGCGACCGGGGAGCTGTTTTTT. The chain joins TRBV28 to TRBJ2-2; 11 nucleotides match TRBD2. This CDR3 has 15 amino acids. V shed 8 bases and J 5 bases; nucleotides not matched to a gene: 7. CDR1 is MDHEN, CDR2 SYDVKM, per germline. Full variable domain (remainder filled in from reference TRBV28 and TRBJ2-2): DVKVTQSSRYLVKRTGEKVFLECVQDMDHENMFWYRQDPGLGLRLIYFSYDVKMKEKGDIPEGYSVSREKKERFSLILESASTNQTSMYLCASGLLAGATGELFFGEGSRLTVL.

The chain recombines TRBV7-2 with TRBJ2-7, with 7 bases that match TRBD1. V gave up 3 bases and J gave up 3 bases; unmatched junction bases: 8. The CDR3 contains 15 residues. Germline V gene sequence: CDR1 SGHTA, CDR2 FQGNSA. The CDR3 DNA reads as TGTGCCAGCAGCTTTAGACAGGGAATAGGCTACGAGCAGTACTTC. It codes for CASSFRQGIGYEQYF.

The J gene is TRBJ2-7, the V gene TRBV7-2; the D is unclear. The CDR3 runs 13 residues. Germline CDR1 reads SGHTA; CDR2 reads FQGNSA. V was pared by 5 bases and J by 3 bases, with 11 bases between. This CDR3 is CASSPQFNYEQYF. The CDR3 nucleotides read TGTGCCAGCAGCCCGCAGTTCAACTACGAGCAGTACTTC.

The genes are TRBV7-9 and TRBJ2-3; TRBD2 matches 11 bases. From germline, CDR1 is SEHNR and CDR2 FQNEAQ (reference sequence). V was pared by 5 bases and J by 4 bases, with 8 bases of the junction left unmatched. This CDR3 region has 16 residues. CDR3 sequence (DNA): TGTGCCAGCAGCCGTCTGACTAGCGGGGATGCAGATACGCAGTATTTT. Translation gives CASSRLTSGDADTQYF. Variable domain in full (rest from reference TRBV7-9 and TRBJ2-3): DTGVSQNPRHKITKRGQNVTFRCDPISEHNRLYWYRQTLGQGPEFLTYFQNEAQLEKSRLLSDRFSAERPKGSFSTLEIQRTEQGDSAMYLCASSRLTSGDADTQYFGPGTRLTVL.

This chain connects TRBV27 to TRBJ2-5, with D possibly TRBD2 on 7 matching bases. Trimming cost V 3 bases and J 5 bases, with 22 bases left between them. The CDR3 runs 17 residues. The V gene's germline CDR1 is MNHEY and CDR2 SMNVEV (reference sequence). The CDR3 sequence: CASSFSGRGGLRETQYF. CDR3 in DNA: TGTGCCAGCAGTTTCTCAGGGAGGGGGGGCCTGCGGGAGACCCAGTACTTC.

V and J are TRBV5-4 and TRBJ2-5; 7 bases line up with TRBD1. This CDR3 spans 14 amino acids. With 3 bases clipped from V and 4 bases from J, the junction kept 6 bases outside the gene matches. Germline V lookup: CDR1 SGHNT, CDR2 YYREEE (reference sequence). The DNA of the CDR3 is TGTGCCAGCAGCTCTGACAGGGCGTTAGAGACCCAGTACTTC. It encodes CASSSDRALETQYF.

The V gene is TRBV6-1, the J gene TRBJ1-2; TRBD1 matches at 7 bases. In germline, CDR1 is MNHNS, CDR2 SASEGT. V shed 2 bases and J 0 bases; nucleotides not matched to a gene: 3. This CDR3 contains 15 residues. The CDR3 nucleotides are TGTGCCAGCAGTGAACAGGGGGGAGCTAACTATGGCTACACCTTC. As protein: CASSEQGGANYGYTF.

Concerning this clone: The junction and the germline gene differ at one end; a read error may be behind it. The V gene is TRBV9, the J gene TRBJ1-6; D unclear. Germline V gene lookup returns CDR1 SGDLS and CDR2 YYNGEE. The length of the CDR3 is 14 residues. The CDR3 is CASSVGGYNSPLHF. CDR3 DNA sequence: TGTGCCAGCAGCGTAGGAGGTTATAATTCGCCCCTCCACTTT. Full variable domain (rest looked up from reference TRBV9 and TRBJ1-6): DSGVTQTPKHLITATGQRVTLRCSPRSGDLSVYWYQQSLDQGLQFLIQYYNGEERAKGNILERFSAQQFPDLHSELNLSSLELGDSALYFCASSVGGYNSPLHFGNGTRLTVT.

The chain has TRBV29-1 and TRBJ2-1, with 7 bases matching TRBD1. The CDR3 length is 12 residues. The J segment lost 8 bases and the V segment lost 4 bases, leaving 5 bases of the junction unmatched. Germline V CDR1 and CDR2: SQVTM, ANQGSEA. The CDR3 here is CSVARGGDEQFF. CDR3 bases: TGCAGCGTTGCTCGAGGGGGCGATGAGCAGTTCTTC.